The sequence of this T cell receptor (beta chain) was determined in a study of blood T cells in healthy people across ages. Background on the study: Template switching recovered approximately one barcoded beta molecule for every two T cells. Study-wide results and limits: TCR beta diversity, measured per million T cells, fell in a roughly linear way with age. CMV status of donors was unknown, possibly confounding expanded clonotype changes.

The sample providers were healthy Caucasian people from Russia, aged about 6 to 100. Together with a sample-barcoded 5' primer, a J-beta primer mix was included in a second PCR lasting roughly 6 to 12 cycles. TCRdb passed the 5' RACE reads through MiXCR, listing each CDR3 protein once. Of some 1.8 million distinct CDR3 sequences detected, 35% to 50% appear once; the ten largest clones hold roughly 24%. Remarks on this clonotype: Antigen: not known.

Sequences were obtained from blood. The receptor was isolated from a human donor in good health.

The CDR3 DNA follows: TGTGCCAGCAGCCAAGATTCGGGCCTCCTCTACGGGCAGTACTTC. The encoded protein is CASSQDSGLLYGQYF. This rearrangement joins TRBV3-1 to TRBJ2-4; D gene unclear. The CDR3 covers 15 residues. The germline CDR1 and CDR2 sequences are LGHDT and YNNKEL (reference sequence). Trimming took off 0 bases at V and 13 bases at J, with 19 bases between the two ends.